This T cell receptor beta chain is drawn from a study of cytomegalovirus exposure and HLA in healthy donors. The donors comprised healthy bone marrow donors. Amplification used 60 Vbeta primers and 13 Jbeta primers. TCRdb's copy holds only in-frame clones and misses some; the assay was immunoSEQ multiplex PCR. The table includes around 180,000 clones, about 80% detected once. This TCR was sampled from a woman between 40 and 50 years old in good health and CMV-seronegative. Sample: PBMCs.

The CDR3 DNA is TGTGCCAGCAGCCCCCAAGGGGGAGATACGCAGTATTTT. Translating gives CASSPQGGDTQYF. The gene calls are TRBV7-9 and TRBJ2-3, with a tentative D call TRBD1 (6 bases). The CDR3 has 13 residues. Germline V gene lookup returns CDR1 SEHNR and CDR2 FQNEAQ (reference sequence). With 5 bases removed from V and 5 bases from J, the gap between germline ends came to 11 bases.